The T cell receptor beta chain under discussion was sequenced for a study of blood T cell repertoires in COVID-19. Study summary: Recovered status in Cohort 3 required two negative PCRs, clearance, or symptom resolution. Material from acute and convalescent COVID-19 was sourced from the United States, Italy and Spain. In each case, the material was cDNA or gDNA derived from T cells, B-cell-depleted T cells, or PBMCs.

With V trimmed by 8 bases and J by 7 bases, 10 bases remained unmatched. CDR3 length equals 14 residues. CDR1 MNHEY and CDR2 SVGAGI come from the germline V gene. Measured with immunoSEQ multiplex PCR; TCRdb has only the in-frame clones, and not every one. The table shows roughly 340,000 clones, with about 89% occurring only once. The age range of participants was about 18 to 100 years, with residence in about two dozen US areas. This sequence originates from a man aged 35 to 55 in a cohort exposed to, infected with or recovered from COVID-19 (not recorded which). The sequencing input was PBMCs or T cells enriched from blood (not recorded which). The chain couples TRBV6-5 to TRBJ2-1; TRBD2 matches 8 bases. The CDR3 sequence is CASRLAHLTNEQFF. The CDR3 coding sequence is TGTGCCAGCCGACTAGCGCACCTCACGAATGAGCAGTTCTTC.